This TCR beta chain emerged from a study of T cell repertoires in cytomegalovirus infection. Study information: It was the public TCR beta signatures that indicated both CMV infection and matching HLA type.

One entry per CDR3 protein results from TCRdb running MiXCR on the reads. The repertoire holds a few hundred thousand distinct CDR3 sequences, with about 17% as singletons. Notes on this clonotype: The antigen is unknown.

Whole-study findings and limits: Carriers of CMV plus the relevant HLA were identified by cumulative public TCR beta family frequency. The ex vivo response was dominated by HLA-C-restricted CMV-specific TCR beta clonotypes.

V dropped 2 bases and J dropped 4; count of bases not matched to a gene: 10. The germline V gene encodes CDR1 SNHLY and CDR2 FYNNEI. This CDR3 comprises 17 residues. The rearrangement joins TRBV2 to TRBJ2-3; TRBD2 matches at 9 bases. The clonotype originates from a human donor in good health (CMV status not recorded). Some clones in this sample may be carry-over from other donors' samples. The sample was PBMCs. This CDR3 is CASSEWAGGYSPDTQYF. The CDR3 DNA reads TGTGCCAGCAGTGAATGGGCGGGGGGGTACAGTCCAGATACGCAGTATTTT.